Detailed here is one TCR beta chain. The sample belongs to a study of T cell responses to AZD1222 COVID-19 vaccine. Libraries were prepared by immunoSEQ multiplex PCR; TCRdb keeps only in-frame clonotypes and omits some of them. The repertoire holds approximately 100,000 clones, with nearly 90% as singletons. The V end lost 0 bases, the J end lost 2 bases, and 5 bases lay between the germline ends. The CDR3 is made up of 13 amino acids. CDR1 is SGHRS, CDR2 YFSETQ, per germline. The chain is built from TRBV5-1 and TRBJ1-2; no clear D gene. This receptor was identified in an adult in good health. The sample was peripheral blood, taken on day 0 of AZD1222 vaccination. The CDR3 region is CASSLVQNYGYTF. CDR3 bases: TGCGCCAGCAGCTTGGTACAGAACTATGGCTACACCTTC.